A selection of T cell receptor beta chains follows, all from one sample in a study of CD8+ T cells in alopecia areata. Method: immunoSEQ multiplex PCR; TCRdb's copy keeps in-frame clones and lacks some. The table includes roughly 100,000 clones, 85% to 90% detected once. The sample here was CD8+ T cells sorted from blood, taken at roughly week 30, from a patient treated with tofacitinib. The receptors derive from a human donor with alopecia areata. Both conserved end residues are part of each CDR3. D genes are given only for firm matches. A row's size may be missing; if present it is once, few, many or a size class.

v_gene: TRBV6-1
abundance: once
j_gene: TRBJ2-7
d_gene: NA
CDR3aa: CASSAGHPYEQYF
CDR3nt: TGTGCCAGCAGTGCAGGACACCCCTACGAGCAGTACTTC

v_gene: TRBV7-7
abundance: NA
j_gene: TRBJ2-3
d_gene: TRBD2
CDR3aa: CASSLASGGGGDDTQYF
CDR3nt: TGTGCCAGCAGCTTAGCGTCCGGAGGCGGGGGAGACGATACGCAGTATTTT

v_gene: TRBV27
abundance: NA
j_gene: TRBJ1-1
d_gene: NA
CDR3aa: CASSLYDSLNTEAFF
CDR3nt: TGTGCCAGCAGTTTATACGACAGCCTGAACACTGAAGCTTTCTTT

v_gene: TRBV5-6
abundance: NA
j_gene: TRBJ2-7
d_gene: NA
CDR3aa: CASSLDRTVREQYF
CDR3nt: TGTGCCAGCAGCTTGGACAGGACCGTGCGGGAGCAGTACTTC

v_gene: TRBV5-1
abundance: NA
j_gene: TRBJ2-1
d_gene: NA
CDR3aa: CASSPGDTDIYNEQFF
CDR3nt: TGCGCCAGCAGCCCAGGGGACACCGACATATACAATGAGCAGTTCTTC

v_gene: TRBV4-1
abundance: NA
j_gene: TRBJ2-3
d_gene: TRBD2
CDR3aa: CASSQVRTSVSRGTDTQYF
CDR3nt: TGCGCCAGCAGCCAAGTCAGGACTAGCGTTAGTCGAGGCACAGATACGCAGTATTTT

v_gene: TRBV29-1
abundance: NA
j_gene: TRBJ2-7
d_gene: NA
CDR3aa: CSVETELYEQYF
CDR3nt: TGCAGCGTTGAGACAGAACTCTACGAGCAGTACTTC

v_gene: TRBV7-9
abundance: NA
j_gene: TRBJ2-3
d_gene: TRBD1
CDR3aa: CASSHPDRGQTDTQYF
CDR3nt: TGTGCCAGCAGCCACCCAGACAGGGGGCAGACAGATACGCAGTATTTT

v_gene: TRBV27
abundance: NA
j_gene: TRBJ1-2
d_gene: TRBD1
CDR3aa: CASRPGQGIYGYTF
CDR3nt: TGTGCCAGCCGCCCGGGACAGGGGATATATGGCTACACCTTC

v_gene: TRBV5-1
abundance: NA
j_gene: TRBJ2-5
d_gene: TRBD2
CDR3aa: CASSPYETSGSSLETQYF
CDR3nt: TGCGCCAGCAGCCCATATGAGACTAGCGGGTCTTCATTGGAGACCCAGTACTTC

v_gene: TRBV6-1
abundance: few
j_gene: TRBJ2-1
d_gene: TRBD1
CDR3aa: CASSDQAGGSNEQFF
CDR3nt: TGTGCCAGCAGTGATCAGGCAGGGGGCTCGAATGAGCAGTTCTTC

v_gene: TRBV9
abundance: NA
j_gene: TRBJ1-2
d_gene: NA
CDR3aa: CASSPLATPGPVESYGYTF
CDR3nt: TGTGCCAGCAGCCCTCTGGCCACTCCCGGACCCGTGGAGTCATATGGCTACACCTTC

v_gene: TRBV13
abundance: NA
j_gene: TRBJ2-2
d_gene: TRBD2
CDR3aa: CASSLVPGLAGSELFF
CDR3nt: TGTGCCAGCAGCCTGGTTCCGGGACTAGCGGGTTCAGAGCTGTTTTTT

v_gene: TRBV7-9
abundance: NA
j_gene: TRBJ2-7
d_gene: NA
CDR3aa: CASRLGTDYEQYF
CDR3nt: TGTGCCAGCAGACTGGGGACGGATTACGAGCAGTACTTC

v_gene: TRBV2
abundance: NA
j_gene: TRBJ2-3
d_gene: TRBD1
CDR3aa: CASSRGQGTADTQYF
CDR3nt: TGTGCCAGCAGTCGTGGACAGGGGACGGCAGATACGCAGTATTTT

v_gene: TRBV6-5
abundance: NA
j_gene: TRBJ2-3
d_gene: TRBD2
CDR3aa: CASSSLAGGWDTQYF
CDR3nt: TGTGCCAGCAGTTCACTAGCGGGAGGGTGGGATACGCAGTATTTT

v_gene: TRBV30
abundance: NA
j_gene: TRBJ1-1
d_gene: NA
CDR3aa: CAWSVEDNTEAFF
CDR3nt: TGTGCCTGGAGTGTAGAGGACAACACTGAAGCTTTCTTT

v_gene: TRBV4-1
abundance: NA
j_gene: TRBJ2-5
d_gene: NA
CDR3aa: CASSQDPGETQYF
CDR3nt: TGCGCCAGCAGCCAAGATCCGGGAGAGACCCAGTACTTC

v_gene: TRBV11-2
abundance: NA
j_gene: TRBJ1-3
d_gene: TRBD1
CDR3aa: CASSPHSGTGAGNTIYF
CDR3nt: TGTGCCAGCAGCCCCCATTCCGGGACAGGGGCTGGAAACACCATATATTTT

v_gene: TRBV29-1
abundance: NA
j_gene: TRBJ2-7
d_gene: NA
CDR3aa: CSVVTSYEQYF
CDR3nt: TGCAGCGTCGTAACCTCCTACGAGCAGTACTTC

v_gene: TRBV29-1
abundance: NA
j_gene: TRBJ2-1
d_gene: TRBD2
CDR3aa: CSANKILAGGSIEQFF
CDR3nt: TGCAGCGCTAACAAGATCCTAGCGGGAGGGAGTATTGAGCAGTTCTTC

v_gene: TRBV30
abundance: once
j_gene: TRBJ2-6
d_gene: NA
CDR3aa: CAWGDSSGDQGFWVGANVLTF
CDR3nt: TGTGCCTGGGGGGACTCGAGTGGGGACCAAGGGTTCTGGGTCGGGGCCAACGTCCTGACTTTC

v_gene: TRBV7-8
abundance: once
j_gene: TRBJ2-2
d_gene: NA
CDR3aa: CASSLKLEQKGLFF
CDR3nt: TGTGCCAGCAGCTTAAAACTAGAACAGAAGGGGCTGTTTTTT

v_gene: TRBV10-2
abundance: NA
j_gene: TRBJ1-5
d_gene: NA
CDR3aa: CASSEPGGNQPQHF
CDR3nt: TGCGCCAGCAGTGAGCCAGGGGGCAATCAGCCCCAGCATTTT

v_gene: TRBV4-1
abundance: NA
j_gene: TRBJ1-2
d_gene: NA
CDR3aa: CASSPTIQGNYGYTF
CDR3nt: TGCGCCAGCAGTCCTACCATACAGGGAAACTATGGCTACACCTTC

v_gene: TRBV19
abundance: NA
j_gene: TRBJ2-6
d_gene: NA
CDR3aa: CASSILADLPSGANVLTF
CDR3nt: TGTGCCAGTAGTATTTTGGCAGATCTGCCCTCTGGGGCCAACGTCCTGACTTTC

v_gene: TRBV10-3
abundance: few
j_gene: TRBJ2-7
d_gene: NA
CDR3aa: CAIREHASYEQYF
CDR3nt: TGTGCCATCAGGGAACACGCCTCCTACGAGCAGTACTTC

v_gene: TRBV7-9
abundance: NA
j_gene: TRBJ1-5
d_gene: TRBD1
CDR3aa: CASSSTGERDNQPQHF
CDR3nt: TGTGCCAGCAGCTCGACAGGGGAACGAGACAATCAGCCCCAGCATTTT

v_gene: TRBV5-4
abundance: once
j_gene: TRBJ2-3
d_gene: NA
CDR3aa: CASSLEAGTQYF
CDR3nt: TGTGCCAGCAGCTTGGAAGCGGGTACGCAGTATTTT

v_gene: TRBV6-1
abundance: NA
j_gene: TRBJ2-4
d_gene: TRBD1
CDR3aa: CATPGQGFAKNIQYF
CDR3nt: TGTGCCACCCCGGGACAGGGATTCGCCAAAAACATTCAGTACTTC

v_gene: TRBV7-8
abundance: NA
j_gene: TRBJ2-5
d_gene: TRBD1
CDR3aa: CASSPPTSNRGEETQYF
CDR3nt: TGTGCCAGCAGCCCGCCAACTAGCAACAGGGGGGAAGAGACCCAGTACTTC

v_gene: TRBV15
abundance: NA
j_gene: TRBJ2-1
d_gene: NA
CDR3aa: CATSRRYGDRSSYNEQFF
CDR3nt: TGTGCCACCAGCCGACGGTATGGGGATCGGAGCTCCTACAATGAGCAGTTCTTC

v_gene: TRBV6-1
abundance: NA
j_gene: TRBJ2-3
d_gene: NA
CDR3aa: CASSHRADTQYF
CDR3nt: TGTGCCAGCAGTCACAGGGCAGATACGCAGTATTTT

v_gene: TRBV6-1
abundance: NA
j_gene: TRBJ2-3
d_gene: NA
CDR3aa: CASSEEGRATDTQYF
CDR3nt: TGTGCCAGCAGTGAGGAGGGCAGGGCCACAGATACGCAGTATTTT

v_gene: TRBV6-5
abundance: NA
j_gene: TRBJ2-3
d_gene: NA
CDR3aa: CASSYGTDTQYF
CDR3nt: TGTGCCAGCAGTTACGGCACAGATACGCAGTATTTT

v_gene: TRBV9
abundance: NA
j_gene: TRBJ2-3
d_gene: TRBD1
CDR3aa: CASSPWGQVPDTQYF
CDR3nt: TGTGCCAGCAGCCCCTGGGGACAGGTCCCGGATACGCAGTATTTT

v_gene: TRBV29-1
abundance: few
j_gene: TRBJ2-3
d_gene: TRBD2
CDR3aa: CSAPDGTSGPLYTQYF
CDR3nt: TGCAGCGCCCCTGATGGGACTAGTGGGCCGTTATATACGCAGTATTTT

v_gene: TRBV30
abundance: NA
j_gene: TRBJ2-1
d_gene: NA
CDR3aa: CAWSPGTGEQFF
CDR3nt: TGTGCCTGGAGTCCCGGGACTGGTGAGCAGTTCTTC

v_gene: TRBV27
abundance: few
j_gene: TRBJ2-1
d_gene: NA
CDR3aa: CASSLARVYEQFF
CDR3nt: TGTGCCAGCAGTTTGGCCAGGGTCTATGAGCAGTTCTTC

v_gene: TRBV7-2
abundance: once
j_gene: TRBJ1-5
d_gene: NA
CDR3aa: CASSPQGRGVGNQPQHF
CDR3nt: TGTGCCAGCAGCCCGCAGGGGCGAGGGGTTGGCAATCAGCCCCAGCATTTT

v_gene: TRBV29-1
abundance: NA
j_gene: TRBJ2-7
d_gene: TRBD1
CDR3aa: CSASGTGVNEQYF
CDR3nt: TGCAGCGCCTCCGGGACAGGGGTCAACGAGCAGTACTTC

v_gene: TRBV21-1
abundance: NA
j_gene: TRBJ1-2
d_gene: NA
CDR3aa: CASSRRPRGGYTF
CDR3nt: TGTGCCAGCAGCAGGCGTCCCCGGGGTGGCTACACCTTC

v_gene: TRBV6-1
abundance: NA
j_gene: TRBJ2-7
d_gene: NA
CDR3aa: CASSGVPEGNDEQYF
CDR3nt: TGTGCCAGCAGTGGAGTTCCGGAGGGGAACGACGAGCAGTACTTC

v_gene: TRBV5-1
abundance: NA
j_gene: TRBJ2-3
d_gene: NA
CDR3aa: CASSGAPGSTHAGTDTQYF
CDR3nt: TGCGCCAGCAGCGGGGCTCCGGGATCGACTCACGCGGGAACAGATACGCAGTATTTT

v_gene: TRBV10-3
abundance: NA
j_gene: TRBJ1-1
d_gene: NA
CDR3aa: CAISESGGMNTEAFF
CDR3nt: TGTGCCATCAGTGAGTCGGGGGGGATGAACACTGAAGCTTTCTTT

v_gene: TRBV4-1
abundance: NA
j_gene: TRBJ1-1
d_gene: NA
CDR3aa: CASSPGATEAFF
CDR3nt: TGCGCCAGCAGCCCGGGGGCCACTGAAGCTTTCTTT

v_gene: TRBV7-9
abundance: NA
j_gene: TRBJ2-1
d_gene: TRBD2
CDR3aa: CASSDLGGLAGIRNEQFF
CDR3nt: TGTGCCAGCAGCGATCTGGGAGGACTAGCGGGGATAAGGAATGAGCAGTTCTTC